The rows below give T cell receptor beta chains drawn from one sample of a study of T cell changes during pregnancy in multiple sclerosis. Measured with immunoSEQ multiplex PCR; TCRdb has only the in-frame clones, and not every one. The table shows approximately 83,000 clones, with 90% to 95% occurring only once. The sample here was peripheral blood, taken in the first trimester of pregnancy. These receptors all stem from a female donor with multiple sclerosis, enrolled in a pregnancy study. Each CDR3 is given with its conserved first and last residue. The D gene is left open where the match is weak. Not all rows give a size; the values are once, few, many and, for expanded clones, a class.

clone size	D gene	J gene	V gene	CDR3 protein	CDR3 DNA
NA	TRBD1	TRBJ2-3	TRBV6-1	CASSERRQGTADTQYF	TGTGCCAGCAGTGAGCGAAGACAGGGGACGGCAGATACGCAGTATTTT
NA	NA	TRBJ2-2	TRBV2	CASTQEGASTAGELFF	TGTGCCAGCACCCAAGAGGGAGCGTCTACGGCCGGGGAGCTGTTTTTT
NA	NA	TRBJ2-7	TRBV27	CASSLSGGAGEQYF	TGTGCCAGCAGTTTATCAGGGGGGGCAGGGGAGCAGTACTTC
NA	NA	TRBJ1-4	TRBV5-1	CASSFLRGGEKLFF	TGCGCCAGCAGCTTTCTGCGGGGGGGTGAAAAACTGTTTTTT
NA	TRBD1	TRBJ2-5	TRBV27	CASSLSRTGIETQYF	TGTGCCAGCAGTTTATCTAGGACAGGGATCGAGACCCAGTACTTC
NA	NA	TRBJ1-3	TRBV6-1	CASSESLGASGNTIYF	TGTGCCAGCAGTGAAAGTTTGGGAGCCTCTGGAAACACCATATATTTT
few	NA	TRBJ1-2	TRBV2	CASPQGSGYTF	TGTGCCAGCCCACAGGGTTCTGGCTACACCTTC
NA	NA	TRBJ2-7	TRBV7-8	CASSLEGGVSYEQYF	TGTGCCAGCAGCTTAGAGGGCGGGGTTTCCTACGAGCAGTACTTC
NA	TRBD2	TRBJ2-1	TRBV4-1	CASSQDTSGGAGAEQFF	TGCGCCAGCAGCCAAGATACTAGCGGGGGGGCAGGCGCTGAGCAGTTCTTC
NA	TRBD1	TRBJ2-2	TRBV7-6	CASSSRGTDTGELFF	TGTGCCAGCAGCTCAAGGGGGACAGACACCGGGGAGCTGTTTTTT
NA	NA	TRBJ2-3	TRBV7-3	CASSSFQGPHYTDTQYF	TGTGCCAGCAGCTCCTTCCAGGGCCCCCATTACACAGATACGCAGTATTTT
NA	TRBD2	TRBJ2-7	TRBV28	CASSSGGLSTYEQYF	TGTGCCAGCAGTTCGGGGGGGTTAAGTACCTACGAGCAGTACTTC
few	NA	TRBJ1-6	TRBV13	CASRLTGYDSPLHF	TGTGCCAGCAGGCTTACAGGGTATGATTCACCCCTCCACTTT
NA	TRBD1	TRBJ2-1	TRBV7-6	CASSPHPGPGGSYNEQFF	TGTGCCAGCAGCCCCCATCCCGGCCCAGGGGGCTCCTACAATGAGCAGTTCTTC
NA	NA	TRBJ1-5	TRBV6-6	CASSPNQPQHF	TGTGCCAGCAGTCCTAATCAGCCCCAGCATTTT
NA	TRBD1	TRBJ1-6	TRBV6-1	CASRIGEGASPLHF	TGTGCCAGCAGAATCGGCGAGGGGGCCTCACCCCTCCACTTT
NA	NA	TRBJ1-1	TRBV28	CASSFNFPEAFF	TGTGCCAGCAGTTTTAATTTCCCTGAAGCTTTCTTT
once	TRBD2	TRBJ2-1	TRBV18	CASSPVAGGYNEQFF	TGTGCCAGCTCACCTGTAGCGGGGGGTTACAATGAGCAGTTCTTC
NA	NA	TRBJ1-6	TRBV9	CASSVRMESSYNSPLHF	TGTGCCAGCAGCGTAAGGATGGAGAGCTCCTATAATTCACCCCTCCACTTT
NA	NA	TRBJ2-7	TRBV5-1	CASSWTGVSYEQYF	TGCGCCAGCAGCTGGACGGGGGTCTCCTACGAGCAGTACTTC
NA	TRBD2	TRBJ2-1	TRBV5-4	CASSPPSGGRFEQFF	TGTGCCAGCAGCCCGCCCTCGGGGGGGCGCTTTGAGCAGTTCTTC
NA	TRBD2	TRBJ2-5	TRBV4-2	CASSPYLAGGAETQYF	TGTGCCAGCAGCCCCTACCTAGCGGGGGGGGCGGAGACCCAGTACTTC
NA	TRBD2	TRBJ2-5	TRBV9	CASSVSGAQETQYF	TGTGCCAGCAGCGTAAGCGGGGCCCAAGAGACCCAGTACTTC
NA	NA	TRBJ1-2	TRBV10-3	CAISPSYGYTF	TGTGCCATCAGTCCTTCCTATGGCTACACCTTC
NA	NA	TRBJ1-2	TRBV29-1	CSVPLQYDFGYTF	TGCAGCGTGCCCTTACAGTATGATTTTGGCTACACCTTC
NA	TRBD2	TRBJ2-1	TRBV18	CASSPSGNYNEQFF	TGTGCCAGCTCACCTAGCGGGAACTACAATGAGCAGTTCTTC
NA	NA	TRBJ2-2	TRBV4-1	CASSSTGGAEELFF	TGCGCCAGCAGCTCCACGGGGGGCGCCGAGGAGCTGTTTTTT
NA	NA	TRBJ1-4	TRBV2	CASNSGAGEKLFF	TGTGCCAGCAACTCAGGGGCTGGAGAAAAACTGTTTTTT
once	TRBD2	TRBJ2-3	TRBV5-1	CASSLGRLAGAKITQYF	TGCGCCAGCAGCTTGGGGAGACTAGCGGGGGCGAAGATTACGCAGTATTTT
NA	TRBD1	TRBJ1-1	TRBV5-1	CASSPLTGGSGTEAFF	TGCGCCAGCAGCCCGCTGACAGGGGGCAGTGGAACTGAAGCTTTCTTT
NA	NA	TRBJ2-5	TRBV6-1	CASSTGRDQETQYF	TGTGCCAGCAGTACTGGGAGAGACCAAGAGACCCAGTACTTC
once	TRBD1	TRBJ2-7	TRBV30	CAWTGTGTYEQYF	TGTGCCTGGACCGGGACAGGGACCTACGAGCAGTACTTC
NA	TRBD1	TRBJ1-1	TRBV6-6	CASSRTGGASEAFF	TGTGCCAGCAGCCGGACAGGGGGCGCAAGTGAAGCTTTCTTT
NA	NA	TRBJ1-6	TRBV27	CASSLLQGNNSPLHF	TGTGCCAGCAGTCTCTTACAGGGAAATAATTCACCCCTCCACTTT
NA	NA	TRBJ1-3	TRBV9	CASSVGGLSSGNTIYF	TGTGCCAGCAGCGTAGGTGGACTGAGCTCTGGAAACACCATATATTTT
NA	NA	TRBJ2-1	TRBV5-6	CASSQGTYYNEQFF	TGTGCCAGCAGCCAGGGGACCTACTACAATGAGCAGTTCTTC
once	NA	TRBJ1-1	TRBV7-9	CASSFIQGEAEAFF	TGTGCCAGCAGCTTTATCCAGGGCGAAGCTGAAGCTTTCTTT
NA	NA	TRBJ1-2	TRBV6-6	CASSDPSYGYTF	TGTGCCAGCAGTGATCCCAGCTATGGCTACACCTTC
NA	TRBD2	TRBJ2-2	TRBV19	CASSKTPSWGLSNTGELFF	TGTGCCAGTAGCAAAACTCCAAGTTGGGGACTATCGAACACCGGGGAGCTGTTTTTT
NA	NA	TRBJ1-2	TRBV6-5	CASTKGQGFNYGYTF	TGTGCCAGCACCAAGGGGCAGGGTTTTAACTATGGCTACACCTTC
once	NA	TRBJ1-1	TRBV11-2	CASSFYRDNTEAFF	TGTGCCAGCAGCTTCTACAGGGACAACACTGAAGCTTTCTTT
NA	NA	TRBJ2-1	TRBV6-5	CASSAEVGNEQFF	TGTGCCAGCAGTGCAGAAGTTGGCAATGAGCAGTTCTTC
once	TRBD1	TRBJ2-2	TRBV6-5	CASRDRGSGELFF	TGTGCCAGCAGAGACAGGGGTTCCGGGGAGCTGTTTTTT
NA	TRBD1	TRBJ1-2	TRBV2	CASLQGQVLDGYTF	TGTGCCAGCCTCCAGGGACAGGTCCTTGATGGCTACACCTTC
NA	TRBD1	TRBJ2-3	TRBV19	CASRLTGTDTQYF	TGTGCCAGTAGGCTGACAGGGACAGATACGCAGTATTTT
NA	TRBD1	TRBJ2-3	TRBV5-1	CASSLYQQGTTDTQYF	TGCGCCAGCAGCTTATACCAACAGGGGACCACAGATACGCAGTATTTT
NA	NA	TRBJ2-7	TRBV14	CASSHEGYEQYF	TGTGCCAGCAGCCACGAGGGTTACGAGCAGTACTTC
NA	TRBD1	TRBJ2-1	TRBV14	CASSQNPTGAYNEQFF	TGTGCCAGCAGCCAAAACCCTACAGGGGCCTACAATGAGCAGTTCTTC
NA	TRBD1	TRBJ1-6	TRBV15	CATSRKGQGNSPLHF	TGTGCCACCAGTCGGAAGGGACAGGGAAATTCACCCCTCCACTTT
NA	NA	TRBJ1-3	TRBV7-9	CASSFTQGTGNTIYF	TGTGCCAGCAGCTTTACACAGGGAACAGGAAACACCATATATTTT
NA	TRBD2	TRBJ2-1	TRBV15	CATSRVGGINEQFF	TGTGCCACCAGCAGAGTGGGGGGGATCAATGAGCAGTTCTTC
NA	NA	TRBJ1-2	TRBV6-1	CASRPIQGSPYGYTF	TGTGCCAGCAGACCTATTCAGGGGAGCCCTTATGGCTACACCTTC
NA	NA	TRBJ2-1	TRBV10-3	CAISDPLPRDNRPNNEQFF	TGTGCCATCAGTGACCCCCTACCCCGGGACAATAGACCGAACAATGAGCAGTTCTTC
NA	TRBD1	TRBJ2-7	TRBV27	CASSWAPKVQGWEQYF	TGTGCCAGCAGTTGGGCCCCGAAGGTACAGGGGTGGGAGCAGTACTTC
NA	TRBD1	TRBJ1-5	TRBV5-6	CASSLLQGARYGNQPQHF	TGTGCCAGCAGCTTACTACAGGGGGCTAGGTATGGCAATCAGCCCCAGCATTTT
NA	NA	TRBJ1-2	TRBV5-4	CASNDYRAYGYTF	TGTGCCAGCAATGACTACCGGGCTTATGGCTACACCTTC
once	TRBD1	TRBJ2-2	TRBV7-2	CASSPRTGGYTGELFF	TGTGCCAGCAGCCCCCGGACAGGGGGATACACCGGGGAGCTGTTTTTT